This T cell receptor (beta chain) was recorded in a study of CXCR3-negative and CXCR3-positive naive CD8 T cells. Findings of the study overall: Researchers reported similar TRBV-TRBJ usage in naive CXCR3-negative and CXCR3-positive cells, though memory differed.

CDR1 is MDHEN and CDR2 is SYDVKM in the germline V gene. The CDR3 spans 15 residues. UMI-labeled 5' RACE yielded the TRB cDNA libraries. With the 5' RACE reads reprocessed, TCRdb shows one record per CDR3 protein and no DNA. Its table records 150,000 or so distinct CDR3 sequences. CD8+ T cell subsets were each sorted in triplicate, about 300,000 cells apiece. Among CD8+ T cells, naive ones were CD45RO-CCR7+CD27+CD95-. Comments on this clonotype: The antigen remains undetermined.

The origin of this receptor is a human donor in good health. Some clones in this sample may be carry-over from other donors' samples. The sample consisted of naive CXCR3- CD8+ T cells from blood. Subset given: CD45RO-CCR7+CD27+CD95- naive CD8+ T cells lacking CXCR3 (TNR3-). The chain combines TRBV28 with TRBJ2-3; the D gene TCRdb calls, TRBD1, cannot be checked with no DNA. CDR3 residues: CASSPPLEIPDTQYF.